These T cell receptor beta chains were read from a single sample in a study of radiation and T cells in renal cell carcinoma. Measured with immunoSEQ multiplex PCR; TCRdb has only the in-frame clones, and not every one. The table has more than 3,500 clones, over 60% seen once; the top ten hold 7.7%. This material consisted of tumor tissue, taken from a patient whose treatment was nephrectomy without radiotherapy. The receptors stem from a man aged 50-59 years with renal cell carcinoma. CDR3s include the opening cysteine and the closing phenylalanine or tryptophan. Each record gives: D gene, J gene, clone size, V gene, CDR3 DNA, CDR3 protein. The D gene is left open where the match is weak. The listing skips clone size in some rows; elsewhere it reads once, few, many or a size class.

TRBD1	TRBJ1-1	NA	TRBV27	TGTGCCAGCAGGAGACAGGGGAACCAGAACACTGAAGCTTTCTTT	CASRRQGNQNTEAFF
NA	TRBJ2-3	NA	TRBV6-1	TGTGCCAGCAGCGAAGACTCCACAGGAGCGGCTAGCACAGATACGCAGTATTTT	CASSEDSTGAASTDTQYF
NA	TRBJ2-7	NA	TRBV29-1	TGCAGCGTTGTAAAGCAGGGTGGTGACTACGAGCAGTACTTC	CSVVKQGGDYEQYF
NA	TRBJ2-3	NA	TRBV5-1	TGCGCCAGCAGCCCCCAGAGGGGGTACAGCACAGATACGCAGTATTTT	CASSPQRGYSTDTQYF
TRBD2	TRBJ2-7	few	TRBV6-6	TGTGCCAGCAGCTGGCTAGCGGGAGTGGAAGAGCAGTACTTC	CASSWLAGVEEQYF
NA	TRBJ1-1	NA	TRBV7-2	TGTGCCAGCAGCTTAGTTTACCGAAACACTGAAGCTTTCTTT	CASSLVYRNTEAFF
NA	TRBJ2-5	NA	TRBV6-6	TGTGCCAGCAGTTTTTCTCCACAAGAGACCCAGTACTTC	CASSFSPQETQYF
NA	TRBJ2-2	NA	TRBV11-2	TGTGCCAGCAGCTTAAGGGACGGCACCGGGGAGCTGTTTTTT	CASSLRDGTGELFF
NA	TRBJ2-7	few	TRBV5-6	TGTGCCAGCAGCTTGGACAGCCTCTTCTACGAGCAGTACTTC	CASSLDSLFYEQYF
NA	TRBJ2-6	NA	TRBV6-6	TGTGCCAGCAGTGCTGAATCTGGGGCCAACGTCCTGACTTTC	CASSAESGANVLTF
NA	TRBJ1-2	NA	TRBV25-1	TGTGCCAGCAGTCGTAACTATGGCTACACCTTC	CASSRNYGYTF
NA	TRBJ1-4	NA	TRBV7-9	TGTGCCAGCAGCTTACAACCGATGTGGGAGCTTGAAAAACTGTTTTTT	CASSLQPMWELEKLFF
NA	TRBJ2-7	NA	TRBV11-3	TGTGCCAGCAGCTTAGTTCCGGGGGCCGAGCAGTACTTC	CASSLVPGAEQYF
NA	TRBJ1-2	NA	TRBV5-4	TGTGCCAGCAGCTTGATCGGGGAAAGCGGCTACACCTTC	CASSLIGESGYTF
TRBD2	TRBJ2-1	NA	TRBV10-3	TGTGCCATCAGTGATGGGGCGAGGAGCGGGAGGGCCAATGAGCAGTTCTTC	CAISDGARSGRANEQFF
NA	TRBJ2-3	few	TRBV2	TGTGCCAGCAGTGAAAGGGGCACAGATACGCAGTATTTT	CASSERGTDTQYF
NA	TRBJ2-2	NA	TRBV30	TGTGCCTGGAGTGTAGGGGTCTGGTTCGGGGAGCTGTTTTTT	CAWSVGVWFGELFF
NA	TRBJ1-5	NA	TRBV28	TGTGCCAGCAGTTTGTTTAGATACAATCAGCCCCAGCATTTT	CASSLFRYNQPQHF
NA	TRBJ1-2	NA	TRBV10-3	TGTGCCAGCAGAGGCCGACAGCACTATGGCTACACCTTC	CASRGRQHYGYTF
NA	TRBJ1-1	few	TRBV30	TGTGCCTGGAGAACCGGGAGTTACACTGAAGCTTTCTTT	CAWRTGSYTEAFF